This T cell receptor (beta chain) was captured by sequencing in a study of glioma-infiltrating T cells after dendritic cell vaccination. This clone was picked up a small number of times. The CDR3 totals 15 residues. CDR1 is MNHEY and CDR2 is SVGAGI in the germline V gene. J lost 3 bases, V lost 5 bases, and 9 bases had no gene match. Sequenced by immunoSEQ multiplex PCR; TCRdb stores in-frame clones only, minus some. This sample yields 93,000 or so clones, of which about four fifths are seen a single time; 10% to 15% belongs to the top ten. All glioblastoma patients lacked an isocitrate dehydrogenase mutation.

This specimen consisted of blood, obtained before dendritic cell vaccination. The V and J genes are TRBV6-5 and TRBJ1-2, with TRBD1 matching over 7 bases. The TCR originated in a human donor with glioblastoma. CDR3 residues: CASSATGRDDYGYTF. The DNA of the CDR3 is TGTGCCAGCAGTGCGACAGGGCGGGATGACTATGGCTACACCTTC.